This is a list of T cell receptor beta chains from one sample in a study of blood T cells in healthy people across ages. One entry per CDR3 protein, called by TCRdb with MiXCR from the 5' RACE reads. The sample has approximately 940,000 distinct CDR3 sequences, 40% to 60% seen once. The specimen was blood. All receptors come from a man aged 30 to 45 in good health. CDR3s include the opening cysteine and the closing phenylalanine or tryptophan. A D gene is named only where the DNA matches it firmly. The listing skips clone size in some rows; elsewhere it reads once, few, many or a size class.

V gene: TRBV6-2/TRBV6-3; J gene: TRBJ2-7; clone size: -; D gene: TRBD2; CDR3 protein: CASSYALAAHEQYF; CDR3 DNA: TGTGCCAGCAGTTACGCGCTAGCGGCCCACGAGCAGTACTTC
V gene: TRBV7-9; J gene: TRBJ2-3; clone size: -; D gene: -; CDR3 protein: CASLQGRTDTQYF; CDR3 DNA: TGTGCCAGCCTACAGGGTCGCACAGATACGCAGTATTTT
V gene: TRBV15; J gene: TRBJ2-3; clone size: -; D gene: TRBD2; CDR3 protein: CATSIARGSTDTQYF; CDR3 DNA: TGTGCCACCAGCATTGCGCGGGGGAGCACAGATACGCAGTATTTT
V gene: TRBV5-1; J gene: TRBJ2-5; clone size: -; D gene: -; CDR3 protein: CASGTSSQETQYF; CDR3 DNA: TGCGCCAGCGGGACTTCTTCTCAAGAGACCCAGTACTTC
V gene: TRBV2; J gene: TRBJ2-1; clone size: -; D gene: TRBD2; CDR3 protein: CASSEGRGGNEQFF; CDR3 DNA: TGTGCCAGCAGTGAGGGGCGGGGGGGGAATGAGCAGTTCTTC
V gene: TRBV27; J gene: TRBJ1-2; clone size: few; D gene: -; CDR3 protein: CASSLYRDGDYGYTF; CDR3 DNA: TGTGCCAGCAGTCTCTACAGGGACGGCGACTATGGCTACACCTTC
V gene: TRBV20-1; J gene: TRBJ2-3; clone size: few; D gene: TRBD2; CDR3 protein: CSALYLAGGTDTQYF; CDR3 DNA: TGCAGTGCCCTATATCTAGCGGGGGGCACAGATACGCAGTATTTT
V gene: TRBV7-2; J gene: TRBJ1-2; clone size: -; D gene: -; CDR3 protein: CASSLDGTGLNGYTF; CDR3 DNA: TGTGCCAGCAGCTTAGACGGGACCGGCCTTAATGGCTACACCTTC
V gene: TRBV20-1; J gene: TRBJ1-1; clone size: -; D gene: -; CDR3 protein: CSARDLELGSTEAFF; CDR3 DNA: TGCAGTGCTAGAGATTTGGAACTAGGGTCGACTGAAGCTTTCTTT
V gene: TRBV6-2/TRBV6-3; J gene: TRBJ2-4; clone size: few; D gene: -; CDR3 protein: CASSYSSVALDGAKNIQYF; CDR3 DNA: TGTGCCAGCAGTTACTCGTCGGTAGCGTTGGACGGTGCCAAAAACATTCAGTACTTC
V gene: TRBV7-2; J gene: TRBJ2-7; clone size: -; D gene: TRBD2; CDR3 protein: CASSPRGSGRSYEQYF; CDR3 DNA: TGTGCCAGCAGCCCCCGAGGTAGCGGGAGGAGCTACGAGCAGTACTTC
V gene: TRBV6-2/TRBV6-3; J gene: TRBJ2-7; clone size: -; D gene: TRBD2; CDR3 protein: CASKHVAGESYEQYF; CDR3 DNA: TGTGCCAGCAAACATGTAGCGGGGGAATCCTACGAGCAGTACTTC
V gene: TRBV20-1; J gene: TRBJ2-7; clone size: -; D gene: -; CDR3 protein: CSARGGSTYEQYF; CDR3 DNA: TGCAGTGCTAGAGGGGGATCGACCTACGAGCAGTACTTC
V gene: TRBV11-1; J gene: TRBJ2-7; clone size: -; D gene: -; CDR3 protein: CASSSGVELGEQYF; CDR3 DNA: TGTGCCAGCAGCTCAGGGGTTGAATTGGGCGAGCAGTACTTC
V gene: TRBV27; J gene: TRBJ1-6; clone size: -; D gene: -; CDR3 protein: CASSLKAGRSNSPLHF; CDR3 DNA: TGTGCCAGCAGTTTAAAAGCGGGGAGGAGTAATTCACCCCTCCACTTT
V gene: TRBV18; J gene: TRBJ2-1; clone size: few; D gene: TRBD2; CDR3 protein: CASSPTSGGPRYNEQFF; CDR3 DNA: TGTGCCAGCTCACCCACTAGCGGGGGGCCCAGGTACAATGAGCAGTTCTTC
V gene: TRBV6-2/TRBV6-3; J gene: TRBJ1-1; clone size: -; D gene: -; CDR3 protein: CASSPELNTEAFF; CDR3 DNA: TGTGCCAGCAGTCCCGAGTTGAACACTGAAGCTTTCTTT
V gene: TRBV19; J gene: TRBJ2-3; clone size: few; D gene: TRBD2; CDR3 protein: CASSDERGGRDTQYF; CDR3 DNA: TGTGCCAGTAGTGATGAACGGGGGGGCCGAGATACGCAGTATTTT
V gene: TRBV29-1; J gene: TRBJ1-2; clone size: -; D gene: -; CDR3 protein: CSVDHGLLECGYTF; CDR3 DNA: TGCAGCGTTGACCATGGGCTCCTGGAGTGTGGCTACACCTTC
V gene: TRBV2; J gene: TRBJ2-1; clone size: few; D gene: -; CDR3 protein: CALGRTGMMEQFF; CDR3 DNA: TGTGCACTTGGTAGGACGGGGATGATGGAGCAGTTCTTC
V gene: TRBV4-2; J gene: TRBJ1-2; clone size: once; D gene: -; CDR3 protein: CASSLSAGTYGYTF; CDR3 DNA: TGTGCCAGCAGCCTTAGCGCGGGGACATATGGCTACACCTTC
V gene: TRBV7-9; J gene: TRBJ1-6; clone size: few; D gene: -; CDR3 protein: CASSSHDASGSKSPLHF; CDR3 DNA: TGTGCCAGCAGCTCCCACGATGCGTCCGGTTCGAAATCACCCCTCCACTTT